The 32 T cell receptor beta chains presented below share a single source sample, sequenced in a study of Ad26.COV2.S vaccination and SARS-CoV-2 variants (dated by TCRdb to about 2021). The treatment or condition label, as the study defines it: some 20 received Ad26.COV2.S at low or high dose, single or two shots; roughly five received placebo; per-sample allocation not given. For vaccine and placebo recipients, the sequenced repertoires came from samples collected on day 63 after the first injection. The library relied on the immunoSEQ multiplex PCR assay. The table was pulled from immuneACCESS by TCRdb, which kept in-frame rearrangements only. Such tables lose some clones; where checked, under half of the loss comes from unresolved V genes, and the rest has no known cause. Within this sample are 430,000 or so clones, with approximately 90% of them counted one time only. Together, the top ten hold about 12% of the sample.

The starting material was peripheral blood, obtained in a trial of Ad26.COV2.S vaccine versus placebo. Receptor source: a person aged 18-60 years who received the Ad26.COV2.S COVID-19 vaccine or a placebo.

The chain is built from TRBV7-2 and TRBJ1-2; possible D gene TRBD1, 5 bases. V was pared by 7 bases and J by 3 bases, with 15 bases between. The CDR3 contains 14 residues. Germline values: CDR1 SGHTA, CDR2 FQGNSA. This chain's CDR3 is CASNHGRGDYGYTF. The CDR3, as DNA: TGTGCCAGCAACCACGGTAGGGGAGACTATGGCTACACCTTC.

The CDR3 here is CSASKDTFYQPQHF. Here the CDR3 DNA reads TGCAGTGCTAGTAAGGACACCTTTTATCAGCCCCAGCATTTT. The rearrangement joins TRBV20-1 to TRBJ1-5; TRBD1 is a possible D gene (5 bases). Deletions cut 3 bases from V and 5 bases from J, with 14 bases between. Germline CDR1 reads DFQATT; CDR2 reads SNEGSKA (reference sequence). The CDR3 runs 14 residues.

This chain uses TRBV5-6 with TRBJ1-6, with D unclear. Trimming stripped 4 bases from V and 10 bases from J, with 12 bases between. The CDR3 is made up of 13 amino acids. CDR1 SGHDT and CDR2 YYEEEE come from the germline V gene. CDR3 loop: CASSPQLRSPLHF. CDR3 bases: TGTGCCAGCAGCCCCCAGCTCCGCTCACCCCTCCACTTT.

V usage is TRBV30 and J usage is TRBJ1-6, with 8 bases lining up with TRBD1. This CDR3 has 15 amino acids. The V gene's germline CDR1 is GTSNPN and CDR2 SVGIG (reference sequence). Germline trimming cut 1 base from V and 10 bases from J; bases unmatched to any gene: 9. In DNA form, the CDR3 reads TGTGCCTGGAGTGGCCCGGACAGGGTTGGATCACCCCTCCACTTT. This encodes CAWSGPDRVGSPLHF.

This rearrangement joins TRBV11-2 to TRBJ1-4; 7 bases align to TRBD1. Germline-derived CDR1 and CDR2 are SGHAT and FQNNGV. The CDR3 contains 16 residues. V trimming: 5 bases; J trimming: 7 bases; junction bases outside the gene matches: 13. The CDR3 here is CASSPIPRGNTEKLFF. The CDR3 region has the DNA TGTGCCAGCAGCCCAATCCCCAGGGGGAACACTGAAAAACTGTTTTTT.

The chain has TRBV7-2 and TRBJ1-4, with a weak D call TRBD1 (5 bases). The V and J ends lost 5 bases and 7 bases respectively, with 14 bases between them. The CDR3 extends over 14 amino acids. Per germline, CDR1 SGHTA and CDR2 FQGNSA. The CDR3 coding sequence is TGTGCCAGCAGCCCAGGGATGACGAGTGAAAAACTGTTTTTT. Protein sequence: CASSPGMTSEKLFF.

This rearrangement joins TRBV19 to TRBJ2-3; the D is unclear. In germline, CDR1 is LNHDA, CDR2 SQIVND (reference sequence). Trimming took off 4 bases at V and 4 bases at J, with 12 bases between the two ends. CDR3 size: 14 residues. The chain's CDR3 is CASSTYKYPDTQYF. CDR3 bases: TGTGCCAGTAGTACCTACAAGTACCCAGATACGCAGTATTTT.

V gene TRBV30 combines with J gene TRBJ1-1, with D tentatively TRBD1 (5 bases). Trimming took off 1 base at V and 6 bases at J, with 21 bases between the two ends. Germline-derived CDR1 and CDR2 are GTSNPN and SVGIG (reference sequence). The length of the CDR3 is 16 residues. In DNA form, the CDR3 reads TGTGCCTGGAGTGGAAATACCGGGACCTTTTACGCTGAAGCTTTCTTT. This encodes CAWSGNTGTFYAEAFF.

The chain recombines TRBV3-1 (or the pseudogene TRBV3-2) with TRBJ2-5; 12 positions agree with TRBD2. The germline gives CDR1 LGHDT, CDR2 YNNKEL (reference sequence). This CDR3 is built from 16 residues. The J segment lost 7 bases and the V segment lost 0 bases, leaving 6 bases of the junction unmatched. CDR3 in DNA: TGTGCCAGCAGCCAAGATCTGCCTAGCGGGGGGGGGACCCAGTACTTC. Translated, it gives CASSQDLPSGGGTQYF.

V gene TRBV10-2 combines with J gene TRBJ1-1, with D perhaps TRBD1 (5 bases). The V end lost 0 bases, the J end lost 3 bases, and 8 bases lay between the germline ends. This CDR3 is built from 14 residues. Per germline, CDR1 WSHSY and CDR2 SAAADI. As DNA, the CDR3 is TGCGCCAGCAGTGAGTCGGGGGTTCACACTGAAGCTTTCTTT. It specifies CASSESGVHTEAFF.

The CDR3 bases are TGCGCCAGCAGCCGCCTGACTAGCCTCAGTGGGGAGACCCAGTACTTC. It encodes CASSRLTSLSGETQYF. The chain combines TRBV4-1 with TRBJ2-5, with TRBD2 identical over 7 bases. Per the germline V gene, CDR1 is MGHRA and CDR2 is YSYEKL. The CDR3 consists of 16 residues. The junction had 13 bases not matched to a gene; V was cut back by 4 bases and J by 5 bases.

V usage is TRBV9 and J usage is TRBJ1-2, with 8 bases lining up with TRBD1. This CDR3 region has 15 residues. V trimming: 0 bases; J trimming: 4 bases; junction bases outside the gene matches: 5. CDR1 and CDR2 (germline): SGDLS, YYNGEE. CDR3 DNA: TGTGCCAGCAGCGTAGATGGGACAGGAGGCTATGGCTACACCTTC. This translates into CASSVDGTGGYGYTF.

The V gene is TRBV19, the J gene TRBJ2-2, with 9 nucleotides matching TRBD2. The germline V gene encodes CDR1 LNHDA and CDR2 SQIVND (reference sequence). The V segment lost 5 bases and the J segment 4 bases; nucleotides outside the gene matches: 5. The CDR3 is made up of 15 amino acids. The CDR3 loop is CASSHLAGSTGELFF. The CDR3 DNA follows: TGTGCCAGTAGTCATCTAGCGGGAAGCACCGGGGAGCTGTTTTTT. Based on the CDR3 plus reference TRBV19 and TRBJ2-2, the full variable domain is DGGITQSPKYLFRKEGQNVTLSCEQNLNHDAMYWYRQDPGQGLRLIYYSQIVNDFQKGDIAEGYSVSREKKESFPLTVTSAQKNPTAFYLCASSHLAGSTGELFFGEGSRLTVL.

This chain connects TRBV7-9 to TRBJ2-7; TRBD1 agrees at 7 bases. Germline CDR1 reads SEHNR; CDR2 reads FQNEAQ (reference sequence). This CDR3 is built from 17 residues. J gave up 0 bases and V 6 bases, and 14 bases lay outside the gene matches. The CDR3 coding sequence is TGTGCCAGCAGTTCCACTGTGACCGGGACAGTCTCCTACGAGCAGTACTTC. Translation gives CASSSTVTGTVSYEQYF. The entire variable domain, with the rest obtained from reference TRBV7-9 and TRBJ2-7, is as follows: DTGVSQNPRHKITKRGQNVTFRCDPISEHNRLYWYRQTLGQGPEFLTYFQNEAQLEKSRLLSDRFSAERPKGSFSTLEIQRTEQGDSAMYLCASSSTVTGTVSYEQYFGPGTRLTVT.

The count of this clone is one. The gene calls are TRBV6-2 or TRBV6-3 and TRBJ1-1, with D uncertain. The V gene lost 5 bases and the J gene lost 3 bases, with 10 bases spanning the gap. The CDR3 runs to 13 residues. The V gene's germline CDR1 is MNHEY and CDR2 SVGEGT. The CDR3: CASSPSHYTEAFF. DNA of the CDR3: TGTGCCAGCAGTCCGAGCCATTACACTGAAGCTTTCTTT.

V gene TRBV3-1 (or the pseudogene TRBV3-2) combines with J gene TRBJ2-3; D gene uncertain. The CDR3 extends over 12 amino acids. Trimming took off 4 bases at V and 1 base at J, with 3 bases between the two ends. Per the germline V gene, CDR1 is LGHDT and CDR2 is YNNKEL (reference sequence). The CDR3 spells CASSRRTDTQYF. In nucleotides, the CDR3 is TGTGCCAGCAGCCGTCGCACAGATACGCAGTATTTT.

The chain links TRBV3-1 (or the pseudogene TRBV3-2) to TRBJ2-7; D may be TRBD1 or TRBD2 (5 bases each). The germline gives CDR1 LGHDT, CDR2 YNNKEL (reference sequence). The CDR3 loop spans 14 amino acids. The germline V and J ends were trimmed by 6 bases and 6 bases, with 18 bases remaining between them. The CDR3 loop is CASRLGTFSTEQYF. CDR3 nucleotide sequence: TGTGCCAGCAGACTCGGGACCTTCTCCACCGAGCAGTACTTC.

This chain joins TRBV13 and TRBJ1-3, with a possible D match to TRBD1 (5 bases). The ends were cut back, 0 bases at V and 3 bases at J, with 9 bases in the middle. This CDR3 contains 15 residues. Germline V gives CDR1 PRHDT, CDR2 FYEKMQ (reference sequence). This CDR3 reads CASSLGGTGGNTIYF. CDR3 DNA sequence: TGTGCCAGCAGCTTAGGAGGGACGGGTGGAAACACCATATATTTT. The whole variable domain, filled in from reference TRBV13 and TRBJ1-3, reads AAGVIQSPRHLIKEKRETATLKCYPIPRHDTVYWYQQGPGQDPQFLISFYEKMQSDKGSIPDRFSAQQFSDYHSELNMSSLELGDSALYFCASSLGGTGGNTIYFGEGSWLTVV.

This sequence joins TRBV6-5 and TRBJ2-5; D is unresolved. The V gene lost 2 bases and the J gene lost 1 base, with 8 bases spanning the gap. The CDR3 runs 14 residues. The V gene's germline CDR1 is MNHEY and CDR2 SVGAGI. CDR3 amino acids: CASSYDRTQETQYF. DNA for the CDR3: TGTGCCAGCAGTTACGACCGAACCCAAGAGACCCAGTACTTC.

The CDR3 nucleotides read TGCAGTGCTAGAGAAGGGCGCGGCTACACCTTC. Its translation: CSAREGRGYTF. This rearrangement joins TRBV20-1 to TRBJ1-2; no clear D gene. Germline assignment: CDR1 DFQATT and CDR2 SNEGSKA (reference sequence). The CDR3 contains 11 residues. With 0 bases removed from V and 8 bases from J, the gap between germline ends came to 7 bases.

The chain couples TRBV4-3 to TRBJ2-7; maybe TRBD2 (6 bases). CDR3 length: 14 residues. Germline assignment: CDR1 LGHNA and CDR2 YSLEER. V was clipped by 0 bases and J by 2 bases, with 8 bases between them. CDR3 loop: CASSQDWGAYEQYF. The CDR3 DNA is TGCGCCAGCAGCCAAGATTGGGGGGCCTACGAGCAGTACTTC.

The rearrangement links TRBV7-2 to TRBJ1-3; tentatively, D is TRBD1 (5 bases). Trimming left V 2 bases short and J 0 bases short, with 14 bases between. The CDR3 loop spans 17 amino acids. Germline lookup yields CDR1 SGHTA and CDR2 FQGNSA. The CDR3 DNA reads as TGTGCCAGCAGCTTAATGGGGCTCGGGGGCTCTGGAAACACCATATATTTT. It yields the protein CASSLMGLGGSGNTIYF.

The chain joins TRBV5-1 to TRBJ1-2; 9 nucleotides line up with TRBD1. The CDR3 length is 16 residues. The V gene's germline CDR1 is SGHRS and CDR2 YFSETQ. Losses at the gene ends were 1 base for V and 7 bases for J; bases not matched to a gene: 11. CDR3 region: CASSLMAGQGASGYTF. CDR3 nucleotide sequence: TGCGCCAGCAGCTTGATGGCGGGACAGGGTGCATCTGGCTACACCTTC.

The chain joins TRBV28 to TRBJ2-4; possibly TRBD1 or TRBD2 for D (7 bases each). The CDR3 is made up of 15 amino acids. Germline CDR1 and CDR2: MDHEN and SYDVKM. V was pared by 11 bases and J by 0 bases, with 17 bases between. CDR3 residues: CASIGRGLAKNIQYF. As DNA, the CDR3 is TGTGCCTCTATAGGGAGGGGGCTAGCCAAAAACATTCAGTACTTC. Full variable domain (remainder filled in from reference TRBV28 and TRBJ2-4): DVKVTQSSRYLVKRTGEKVFLECVQDMDHENMFWYRQDPGLGLRLIYFSYDVKMKEKGDIPEGYSVSREKKERFSLILESASTNQTSMYLCASIGRGLAKNIQYFGAGTRLSVL.

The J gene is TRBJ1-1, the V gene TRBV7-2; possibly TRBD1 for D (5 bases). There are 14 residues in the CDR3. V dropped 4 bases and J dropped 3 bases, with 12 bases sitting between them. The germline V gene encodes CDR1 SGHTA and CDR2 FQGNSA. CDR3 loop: CASSWLQGHTEAFF. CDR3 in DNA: TGTGCCAGCAGCTGGCTTCAGGGTCACACTGAAGCTTTCTTT.

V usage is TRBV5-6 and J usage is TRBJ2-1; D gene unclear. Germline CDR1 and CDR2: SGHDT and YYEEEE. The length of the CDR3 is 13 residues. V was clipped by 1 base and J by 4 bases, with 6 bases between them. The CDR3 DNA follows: TGTGCCAGCAGCTTGAACCTATACAATGAGCAGTTCTTC. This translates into CASSLNLYNEQFF.

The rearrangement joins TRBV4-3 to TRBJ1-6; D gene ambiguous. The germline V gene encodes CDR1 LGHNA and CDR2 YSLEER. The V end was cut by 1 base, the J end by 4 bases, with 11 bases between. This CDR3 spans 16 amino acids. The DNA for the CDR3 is TGCGCCAGCAGCCAAGGGGCAGGAGGATATAATTCACCCCTCCACTTT. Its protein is CASSQGAGGYNSPLHF.

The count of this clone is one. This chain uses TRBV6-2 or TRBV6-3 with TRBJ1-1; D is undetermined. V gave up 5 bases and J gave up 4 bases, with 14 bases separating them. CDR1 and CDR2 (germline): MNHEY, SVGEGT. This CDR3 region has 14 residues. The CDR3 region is CASSKGPTPTEAFF. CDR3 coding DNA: TGTGCCAGCAGTAAGGGTCCTACGCCCACTGAAGCTTTCTTT.

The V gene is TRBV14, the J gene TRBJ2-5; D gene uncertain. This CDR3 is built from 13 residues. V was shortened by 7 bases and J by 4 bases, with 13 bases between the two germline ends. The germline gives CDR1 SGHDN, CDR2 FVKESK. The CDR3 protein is CASNKGLGETQYF. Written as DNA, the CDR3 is TGTGCCAGCAATAAGGGCTTGGGAGAGACCCAGTACTTC.

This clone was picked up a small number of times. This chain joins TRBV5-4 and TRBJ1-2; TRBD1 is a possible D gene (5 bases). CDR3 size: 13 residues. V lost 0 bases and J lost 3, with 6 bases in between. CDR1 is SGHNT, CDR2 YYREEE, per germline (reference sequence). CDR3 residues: CASSLGGHYGYTF. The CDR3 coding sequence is TGTGCCAGCAGCTTGGGGGGCCACTATGGCTACACCTTC. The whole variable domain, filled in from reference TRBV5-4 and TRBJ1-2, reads ETGVTQSPTHLIKTRGQQVTLRCSSQSGHNTVSWYQQALGQGPQFIFQYYREEENGRGNFPPRFSGLQFPNYSSELNVNALELDDSALYLCASSLGGHYGYTFGSGTRLTVV.

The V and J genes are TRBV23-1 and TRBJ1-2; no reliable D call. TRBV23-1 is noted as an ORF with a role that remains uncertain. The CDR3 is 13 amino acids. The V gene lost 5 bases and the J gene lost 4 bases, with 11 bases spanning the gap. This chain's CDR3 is CASSSQASYGYTF. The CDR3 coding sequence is TGCGCCAGCAGTTCTCAGGCCAGCTATGGCTACACCTTC.

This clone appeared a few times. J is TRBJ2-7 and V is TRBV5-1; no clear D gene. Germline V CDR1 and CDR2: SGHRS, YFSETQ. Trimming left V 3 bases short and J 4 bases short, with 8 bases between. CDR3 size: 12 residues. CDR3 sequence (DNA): TGCGCCAGCAGCTCAGCCGGTTACGAGCAGTACTTC. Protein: CASSSAGYEQYF.